This TCR beta chain originates from a study of OX40 agonist ivuxolimab in advanced cancers. Notes on this clone: What it binds is not known.

Study-wide results and caveats: At 0.1-3.0 mg/kg, partial responders had clonal expansion among the lowest observed.

This CDR3 contains 11 residues. Trimming stripped 8 bases from V and 2 bases from J, with 7 bases between. Clones were read by immunoSEQ multiplex PCR, and TCRdb kept only the in-frame ones, dropping some. The profile shows about 94,000 clones, more than 90% of them singletons. V is TRBV23-1 and J is TRBJ2-7, with D uncertain. TRBV23-1 is an ORF for which the function is uncertain. Sequencing was performed on CD4+ or CD8+ T cells sorted from blood, taken in a trial of the OX40 agonist ivuxolimab. This TCR derives from an adult with an advanced solid tumor such as melanoma, head and neck, liver or kidney cancer. CDR3 amino acids: CASGRTYEQYF. The CDR3 bases are TGCGCCAGCGGACGCACCTACGAGCAGTACTTC.